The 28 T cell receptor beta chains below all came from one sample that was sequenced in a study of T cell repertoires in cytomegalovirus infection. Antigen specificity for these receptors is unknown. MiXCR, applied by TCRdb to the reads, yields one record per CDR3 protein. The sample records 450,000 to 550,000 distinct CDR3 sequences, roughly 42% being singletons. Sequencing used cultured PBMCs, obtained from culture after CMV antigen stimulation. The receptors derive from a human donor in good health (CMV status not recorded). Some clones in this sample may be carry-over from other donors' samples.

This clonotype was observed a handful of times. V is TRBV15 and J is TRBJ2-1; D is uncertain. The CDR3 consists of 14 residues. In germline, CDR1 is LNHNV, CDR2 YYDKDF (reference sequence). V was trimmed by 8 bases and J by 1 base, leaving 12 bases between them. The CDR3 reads CATGTWDSYNEQFF. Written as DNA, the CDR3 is TGTGCCACCGGTACCTGGGATTCCTACAATGAGCAGTTCTTC.

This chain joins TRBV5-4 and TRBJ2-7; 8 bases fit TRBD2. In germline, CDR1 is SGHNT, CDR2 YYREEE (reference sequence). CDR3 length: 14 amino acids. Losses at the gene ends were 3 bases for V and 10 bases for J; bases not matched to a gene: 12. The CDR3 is CASSSDGRATSQYF. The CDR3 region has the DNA TGTGCCAGCAGCTCCGACGGGAGGGCAACGAGCCAGTACTTC.

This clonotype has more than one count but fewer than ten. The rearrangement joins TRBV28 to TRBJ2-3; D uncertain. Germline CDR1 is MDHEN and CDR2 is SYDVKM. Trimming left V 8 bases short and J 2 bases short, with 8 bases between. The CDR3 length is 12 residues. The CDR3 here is CASRRSTDTQYF. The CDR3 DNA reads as TGTGCCAGCCGCCGGTCCACAGATACGCAGTATTTT.

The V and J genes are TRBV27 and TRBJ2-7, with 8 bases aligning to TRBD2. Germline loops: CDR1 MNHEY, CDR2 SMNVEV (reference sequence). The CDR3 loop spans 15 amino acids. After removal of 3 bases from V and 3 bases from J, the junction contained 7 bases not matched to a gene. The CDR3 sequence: CASSLLREDVYEQYF. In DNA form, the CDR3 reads TGTGCCAGCAGTTTGTTGCGGGAGGATGTCTACGAGCAGTACTTC.

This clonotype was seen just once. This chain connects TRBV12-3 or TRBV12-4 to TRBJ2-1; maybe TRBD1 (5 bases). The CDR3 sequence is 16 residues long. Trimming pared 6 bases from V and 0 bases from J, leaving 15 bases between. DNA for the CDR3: TGTGCCAGCAGCCCCTCCCAGGGAATCTCCTACAATGAGCAGTTCTTC. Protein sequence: CASSPSQGISYNEQFF.

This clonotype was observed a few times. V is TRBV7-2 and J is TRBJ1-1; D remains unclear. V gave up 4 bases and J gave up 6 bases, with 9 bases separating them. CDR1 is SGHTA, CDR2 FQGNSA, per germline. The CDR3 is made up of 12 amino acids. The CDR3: CASSSTRAEAFF. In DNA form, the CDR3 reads TGTGCCAGCAGCTCCACAAGGGCTGAAGCTTTCTTT.

CDR3 loop: CAITSAHSGGTDTQYF. Here the CDR3 DNA reads TGTGCCATCACTAGCGCGCACTCTGGGGGGACAGATACGCAGTATTTT. This chain joins TRBV10-3 and TRBJ2-3; weak D call: TRBD2 (6 bases). The CDR3 length is 16 residues. V lost 7 bases and J lost 3, with 20 bases in between. The germline gives CDR1 ENHRY, CDR2 SYGVKD.

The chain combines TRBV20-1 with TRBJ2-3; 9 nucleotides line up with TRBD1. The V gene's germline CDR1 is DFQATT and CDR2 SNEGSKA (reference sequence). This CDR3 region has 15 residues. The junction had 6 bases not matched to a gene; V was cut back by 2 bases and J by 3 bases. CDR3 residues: CSARWGDRDTDTQYF. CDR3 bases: TGCAGTGCTAGATGGGGGGACAGGGATACAGATACGCAGTATTTT.

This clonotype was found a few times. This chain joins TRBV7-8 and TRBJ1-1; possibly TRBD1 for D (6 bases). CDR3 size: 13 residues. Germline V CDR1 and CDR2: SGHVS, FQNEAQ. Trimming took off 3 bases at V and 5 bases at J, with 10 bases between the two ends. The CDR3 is CASSFSRGTEAFF. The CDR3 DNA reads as TGTGCCAGCAGCTTTTCTAGGGGGACTGAAGCTTTCTTT.

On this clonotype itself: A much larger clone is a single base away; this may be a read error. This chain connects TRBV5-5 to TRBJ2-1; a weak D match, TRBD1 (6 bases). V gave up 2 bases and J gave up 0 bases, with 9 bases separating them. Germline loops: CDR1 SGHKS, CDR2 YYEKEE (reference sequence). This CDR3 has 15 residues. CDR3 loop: CASSFQGSSYNEQFF. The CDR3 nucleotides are TGTGCCAGCAGCTTCCAGGGGAGCTCCTACAATGAGCAGTTCTTC.

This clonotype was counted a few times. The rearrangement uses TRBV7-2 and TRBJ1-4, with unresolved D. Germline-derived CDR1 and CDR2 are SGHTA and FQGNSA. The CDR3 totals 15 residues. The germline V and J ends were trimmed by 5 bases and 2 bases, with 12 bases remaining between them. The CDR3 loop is CASSPRMGTNEKLFF. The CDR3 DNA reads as TGTGCCAGCAGCCCTAGGATGGGTACTAATGAAAAACTGTTTTTT.

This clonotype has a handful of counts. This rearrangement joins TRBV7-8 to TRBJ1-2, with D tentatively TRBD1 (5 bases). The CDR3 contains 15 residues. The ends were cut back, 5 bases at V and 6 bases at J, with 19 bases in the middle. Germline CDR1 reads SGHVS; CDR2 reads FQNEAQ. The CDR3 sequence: CASSERLGPRDGYTF. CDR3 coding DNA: TGTGCCAGCAGCGAAAGACTGGGACCTAGGGATGGCTACACCTTC.

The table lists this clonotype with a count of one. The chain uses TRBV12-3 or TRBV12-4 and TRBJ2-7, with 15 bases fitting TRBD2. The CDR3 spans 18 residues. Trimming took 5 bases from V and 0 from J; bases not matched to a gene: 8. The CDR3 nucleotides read TGTGCCAGCAGTCAGGGACTAGCGGGGGGCCCGTTCTCCTACGAGCAGTACTTC. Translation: CASSQGLAGGPFSYEQYF.

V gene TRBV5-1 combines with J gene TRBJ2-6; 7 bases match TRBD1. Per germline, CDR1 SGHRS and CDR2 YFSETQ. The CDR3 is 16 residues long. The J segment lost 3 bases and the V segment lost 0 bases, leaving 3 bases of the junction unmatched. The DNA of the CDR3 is TGCGCCAGCAGCTTGGACAGGGGTGGTGGGGCCAACGTCCTGACTTTC. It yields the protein CASSLDRGGGANVLTF.

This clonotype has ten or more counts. This CDR3 is CASSLKDTQYF. CDR3 bases: TGTGCCAGCAGCTTAAAAGATACGCAGTATTTT. This chain connects TRBV7-2 to TRBJ2-3; D is unclear. The V and J ends lost 2 bases and 5 bases respectively, with 2 bases between them. CDR3 length: 11 amino acids. Germline V gene lookup returns CDR1 SGHTA and CDR2 FQGNSA.

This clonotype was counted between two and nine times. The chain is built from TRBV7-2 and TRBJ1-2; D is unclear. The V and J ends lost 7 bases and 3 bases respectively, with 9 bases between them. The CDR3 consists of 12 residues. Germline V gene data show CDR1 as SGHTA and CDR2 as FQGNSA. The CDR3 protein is CASTRAHYGYTF. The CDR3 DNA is TGTGCCAGCACGAGGGCCCACTATGGCTACACCTTC.

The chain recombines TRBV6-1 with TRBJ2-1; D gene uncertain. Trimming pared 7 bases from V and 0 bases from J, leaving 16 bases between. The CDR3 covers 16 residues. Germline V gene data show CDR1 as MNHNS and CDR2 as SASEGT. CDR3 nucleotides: TGTGCCAGCATGACCGGGCCCTATCTCTCCTACAATGAGCAGTTCTTC. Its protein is CASMTGPYLSYNEQFF.

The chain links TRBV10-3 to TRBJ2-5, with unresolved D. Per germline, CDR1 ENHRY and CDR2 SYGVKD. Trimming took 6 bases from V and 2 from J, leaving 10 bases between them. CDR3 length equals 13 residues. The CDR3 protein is CAISLDVQETQYF. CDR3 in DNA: TGTGCCATCAGCTTAGACGTACAAGAGACCCAGTACTTC.

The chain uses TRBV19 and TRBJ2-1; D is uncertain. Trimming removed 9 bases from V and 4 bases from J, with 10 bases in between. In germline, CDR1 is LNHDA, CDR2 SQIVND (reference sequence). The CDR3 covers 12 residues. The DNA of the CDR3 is TGTGCCAGCATTACACCTTACAATGAGCAGTTCTTC. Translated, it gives CASITPYNEQFF.

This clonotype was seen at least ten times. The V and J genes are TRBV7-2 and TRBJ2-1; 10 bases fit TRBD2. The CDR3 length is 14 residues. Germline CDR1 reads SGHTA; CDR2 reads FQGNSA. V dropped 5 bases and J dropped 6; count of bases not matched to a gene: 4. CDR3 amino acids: CASSRGTSVNEQFF. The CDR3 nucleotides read TGTGCCAGCAGCCGCGGGACTAGCGTCAATGAGCAGTTCTTC.

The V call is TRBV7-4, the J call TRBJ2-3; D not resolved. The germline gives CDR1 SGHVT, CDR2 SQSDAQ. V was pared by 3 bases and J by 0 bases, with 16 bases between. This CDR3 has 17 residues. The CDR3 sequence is CASSFWVGITSTDTQYF. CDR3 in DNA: TGTGCCAGCAGCTTCTGGGTTGGGATAACTAGCACAGATACGCAGTATTTT.

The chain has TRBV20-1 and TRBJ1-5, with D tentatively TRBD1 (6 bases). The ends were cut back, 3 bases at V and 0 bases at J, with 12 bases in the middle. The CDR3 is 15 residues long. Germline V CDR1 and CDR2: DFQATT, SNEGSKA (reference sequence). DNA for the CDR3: TGCAGTGCTAGGGGCAGGGGAATTAGCAATCAGCCCCAGCATTTT. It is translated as CSARGRGISNQPQHF.

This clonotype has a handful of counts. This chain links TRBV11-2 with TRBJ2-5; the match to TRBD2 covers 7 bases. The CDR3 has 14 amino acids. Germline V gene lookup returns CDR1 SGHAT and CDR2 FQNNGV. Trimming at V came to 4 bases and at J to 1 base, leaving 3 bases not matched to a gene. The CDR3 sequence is CASSSGGVQETQYF. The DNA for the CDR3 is TGTGCCAGCAGCTCGGGAGGTGTCCAAGAGACCCAGTACTTC. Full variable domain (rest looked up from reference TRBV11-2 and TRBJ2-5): EAGVAQSPRYKIIEKRQSVAFWCNPISGHATLYWYQQILGQGPKLLIQFQNNGVVDDSQLPKDRFSAERLKGVDSTLKIQPAKLEDSAVYLCASSSGGVQETQYFGPGTRLLVL.

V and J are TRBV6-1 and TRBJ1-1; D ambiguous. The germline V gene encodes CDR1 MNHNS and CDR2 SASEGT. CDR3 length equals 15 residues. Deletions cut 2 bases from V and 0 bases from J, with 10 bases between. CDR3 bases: TGTGCCAGCAGTGAACAAGAGGGAATGAACACTGAAGCTTTCTTT. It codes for CASSEQEGMNTEAFF.

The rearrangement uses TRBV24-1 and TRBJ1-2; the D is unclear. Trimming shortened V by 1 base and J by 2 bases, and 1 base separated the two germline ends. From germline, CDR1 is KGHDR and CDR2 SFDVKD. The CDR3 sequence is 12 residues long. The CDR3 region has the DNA TGTGCCACCAGTGATTTAAACTATGGCTACACCTTC. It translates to CATSDLNYGYTF.

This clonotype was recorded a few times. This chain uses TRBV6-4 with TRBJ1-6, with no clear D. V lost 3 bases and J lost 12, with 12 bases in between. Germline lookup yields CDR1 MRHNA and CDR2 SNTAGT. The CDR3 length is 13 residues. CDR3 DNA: TGTGCCAGCAGTGAATCAATTGAATTACCCCTCCACTTT. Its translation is CASSESIELPLHF.

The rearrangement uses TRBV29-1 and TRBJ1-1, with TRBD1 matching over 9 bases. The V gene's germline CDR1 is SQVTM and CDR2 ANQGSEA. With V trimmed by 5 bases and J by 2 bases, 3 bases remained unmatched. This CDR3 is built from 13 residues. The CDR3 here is CSVRGQGNTEAFF. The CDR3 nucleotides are TGCAGCGTTCGGGGACAGGGAAACACTGAAGCTTTCTTT.

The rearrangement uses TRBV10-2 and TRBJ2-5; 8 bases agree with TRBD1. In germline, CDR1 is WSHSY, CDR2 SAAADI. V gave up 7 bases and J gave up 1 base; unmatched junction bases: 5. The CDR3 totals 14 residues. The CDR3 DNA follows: TGCGCCAGCAAGTCGGACAGGGCCCAAGAGACCCAGTACTTC. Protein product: CASKSDRAQETQYF.